These 10 T cell receptor beta chains originate from one sample sequenced in a study of T cells after yellow fever vaccination. Via MiXCR, TCRdb re-called the 5' RACE reads, giving one row per CDR3 protein. This table has hundreds of thousands of distinct CDR3 sequences, 15% to 20% appearing once. The sequencing here drew on PBMCs, taken before the yellow fever booster vaccination. These receptors all stem from a man younger than 35 who received the YFV17D yellow fever vaccine.

This clonotype was seen many times. V gene TRBV6-2 or TRBV6-3 combines with J gene TRBJ2-2; D might be TRBD1 or TRBD2, each matching 5 bases. Germline CDR1 reads MNHEY; CDR2 reads SVGEGT. CDR3 length: 13 residues. V was cut by 8 bases and J by 3 bases, with 10 bases left in between. DNA of the CDR3: TGTGCCAGCCGGGGCCGGGACACCGGGGAGCTGTTTTTT. Protein product: CASRGRDTGELFF.

The gene calls are TRBV5-4 and TRBJ1-6; D gene unclear. Looked up from germline, CDR1 is SGHNT and CDR2 is YYREEE (reference sequence). The V end was cut by 4 bases, the J end by 4 bases, with 12 bases between. The CDR3 sequence is 15 residues long. The CDR3: CASSMPGSYNSPLHF. The CDR3 DNA reads as TGTGCCAGCAGCATGCCCGGGAGTTATAATTCACCCCTCCACTTT.

This clonotype was counted many times. The chain uses TRBV11-1 and TRBJ2-2; D call uncertain. V shed 9 bases and J shed 2 bases, with 10 bases lying between them. Per germline, CDR1 SGHAT and CDR2 FQDESV (reference sequence). CDR3 length: 13 amino acids. The CDR3 DNA reads as TGTGCCAGTGGGCACCTCAACACCGGGGAGCTGTTTTTT. Translated, it gives CASGHLNTGELFF.

This clonotype was recorded a few times. The J gene is TRBJ2-5, the V gene TRBV10-3; TRBD2 matches 7 bases. CDR1 is ENHRY and CDR2 is SYGVKD in the germline V gene. The CDR3 runs to 14 residues. The V segment lost 8 bases and the J segment 8 bases; nucleotides outside the gene matches: 14. The CDR3 DNA reads as TGTGCCATCCGTCGGGAGGCTCTTTGGGAAACCCAGTACTTC. Amino acid sequence: CAIRREALWETQYF.

This clonotype has more than one count but fewer than ten. The chain joins TRBV28 to TRBJ1-1; possibly TRBD1 for D (6 bases). The length of the CDR3 is 12 residues. Per the germline V gene, CDR1 is MDHEN and CDR2 is SYDVKM. V was trimmed by 5 bases and J by 5 bases, leaving 9 bases between them. Written as DNA, the CDR3 is TGTGCCAGCAGTATAACAGGGACTGAAGCTTTCTTT. Translating it yields CASSITGTEAFF.

The chain joins TRBV7-3 to TRBJ2-3; D is undetermined. The germline V and J ends were trimmed by 5 bases and 0 bases, with 15 bases remaining between them. The germline CDR1 and CDR2 sequences are SGHTA and FQGTGA. The CDR3 length is 16 residues. CDR3 in amino acids: CASSAGTATSTDTQYF. The DNA for the CDR3 is TGTGCCAGCAGCGCCGGAACTGCCACTAGCACAGATACGCAGTATTTT.

The chain recombines TRBV28 with TRBJ1-2; 7 bases line up with TRBD1. The CDR3 length is 14 residues. J lost 5 bases, V lost 7 bases, and 10 bases had no gene match. From germline, CDR1 is MDHEN and CDR2 SYDVKM. CDR3 nucleotide sequence: TGTGCCAGCACTTCGCCGGGACAGCTTTATGGCTACACCTTC. Protein product: CASTSPGQLYGYTF.

This clonotype was counted ten times or more. This rearrangement joins TRBV10-2 to TRBJ2-7; 9 nucleotides line up with TRBD2. Germline V CDR1 and CDR2: WSHSY, SAAADI. Losses at the gene ends were 9 bases for V and 0 bases for J; bases not matched to a gene: 3. The CDR3 runs to 13 residues. The CDR3 reads CASQTSGSYEQYF. CDR3 in DNA: TGCGCCAGTCAGACTAGCGGCTCCTACGAGCAGTACTTC.

This clonotype was observed a handful of times. V gene TRBV7-9 combines with J gene TRBJ2-1, with TRBD1 matching 9 bases. From germline, CDR1 is SEHNR and CDR2 FQNEAQ (reference sequence). This CDR3 is built from 15 residues. J was trimmed by 10 bases and V by 1 base; bases with no gene match: 8. CDR3 loop: CASSLGQGGLREQFF. Here the CDR3 DNA reads TGTGCCAGCAGCTTAGGACAGGGGGGGTTAAGGGAGCAGTTCTTC.

This clonotype was seen a few times. The rearrangement joins TRBV11-1 to TRBJ2-7, with 11 bases lining up with TRBD1. After removal of 7 bases from V and 1 base from J, the junction contained 12 bases not matched to a gene. CDR1 is SGHAT and CDR2 is FQDESV in the germline V gene (reference sequence). This CDR3 contains 17 residues. CDR3 region: CASTRRAGQGVSYEQYF. The DNA for the CDR3 is TGTGCCAGCACCCGCCGGGCGGGACAGGGGGTTTCCTACGAGCAGTACTTC.